The entry that follows covers one T cell receptor (beta chain) sequence. Its antigen is not identified. TCRdb reprocessed the reads with MiXCR, giving one entry per CDR3 protein. This table has 90,000 to 110,000 distinct CDR3 sequences, around 28% appearing once. The V and J ends lost 6 bases and 4 bases, in that order; junction bases with no gene match: 6. Germline CDR1 is MNHEY and CDR2 is SVGAGI. There are 14 residues in the CDR3. The source of the sample is a study of T cell repertoires in cytomegalovirus infection. Points from the study as a whole: Using cumulative public TCR beta family frequency, the authors identified those who carried CMV together with the relevant HLA.

Sample: CD8+ T cells from cultured PBMCs, taken from culture after CMV antigen stimulation. The receptor was derived from a human donor in good health (CMV status not recorded). Some clones in this sample may be carry-over from other donors' samples. The gene calls are TRBV6-5 and TRBJ2-5; TRBD1 matches at 9 bases. The CDR3 DNA reads as TGTGCCAGCAGCTTGACAGGGGGAACAGAGACCCAGTACTTC. This translates into CASSLTGGTETQYF.